These 27 T cell receptor beta chains were sequenced from one sample in a study of beta chain features in type 1 diabetes. The study reverse transcribed the entire isolated RNA, so it sequenced expressed TCRB transcripts. TCRdb keeps only in-frame clones here, not all; method: immunoSEQ multiplex PCR. The sample holds approximately 170,000 clones, approximately 9.1% seen once. The sequencing input was central memory CD4+ T cells from blood. Source of these receptors: a woman aged 18-30 years in good health.

In this sample, this clone turned up a few times. This sequence joins TRBV19 and TRBJ2-7; D gene ambiguous. CDR1 is LNHDA and CDR2 is SQIVND in the germline V gene (reference sequence). The CDR3 is 13 amino acids. V was trimmed by 6 bases and J by 7 bases, leaving 16 bases between them. The CDR3 DNA is TGTGCCAGTAGCCCACGGGTTGTTGGAGAGCAGTACTTC. It is translated as CASSPRVVGEQYF.

This clone was seen a few times. This rearrangement joins TRBV7-2 to TRBJ2-1; D ambiguous. The CDR3 has 10 amino acids. Trimming stripped 6 bases from V and 5 bases from J, with 2 bases between. Germline assignment: CDR1 SGHTA and CDR2 FQGNSA. In nucleotides, the CDR3 is TGTGCCAGCAGTAACAATGAGCAGTTCTTC. This codes for CASSNNEQFF.

This clone showed up just a few times. The chain is built from TRBV5-8 and TRBJ2-5; TRBD1 matches at 10 bases. The V gene end was trimmed by 1 base and the J gene end by 2 bases; junction bases not matched to a gene: 5. The CDR3 has 16 amino acids. Germline V gene sequence: CDR1 SGHTS, CDR2 YDEGEE. Here the CDR3 DNA reads TGTGCCAGCAGCTTGCCAGGGACAGGGGAACAAGAGACCCAGTACTTC. Protein product: CASSLPGTGEQETQYF.

This clone was found a few times. This chain links TRBV5-1 with TRBJ2-3; 7 bases agree with TRBD2. Germline V gene data show CDR1 as SGHRS and CDR2 as YFSETQ. The CDR3 totals 17 residues. The junction had 7 bases not matched to a gene; V was cut back by 0 bases and J by 0 bases. The chain's CDR3 is CASSLAWISGSTDTQYF. CDR3 nucleotides: TGCGCCAGCAGCTTGGCATGGATTAGCGGGAGCACAGATACGCAGTATTTT. Full variable domain (remainder filled in from reference TRBV5-1 and TRBJ2-3): KAGVTQTPRYLIKTRGQQVTLSCSPISGHRSVSWYQQTPGQGLQFLFEYFSETQRNKGNFPGRFSGRQFSNSRSEMNVSTLELGDSALYLCASSLAWISGSTDTQYFGPGTRLTVL.

The chain combines TRBV4-1 with TRBJ2-3, with TRBD2 as a possible D gene (5 bases). CDR3 length equals 17 residues. Deletions cut 0 bases from V and 4 bases from J, with 17 bases between. Looked up from germline, CDR1 is MGHRA and CDR2 is YSYEKL. The CDR3: CASSQDLRRWGADTQYF. DNA for the CDR3: TGCGCCAGCAGCCAAGATCTTAGGAGGTGGGGTGCAGATACGCAGTATTTT.

The gene calls are TRBV5-4 and TRBJ1-3; perhaps TRBD1 as D (5 bases). Germline lookup yields CDR1 SGHNT and CDR2 YYREEE (reference sequence). The CDR3 loop spans 16 amino acids. V was pared by 4 bases and J by 0 bases, with 14 bases between. CDR3 DNA sequence: TGTGCCAGCAGCGCTGCAGGGCTATCCTCTGGAAACACCATATATTTT. This sequence encodes CASSAAGLSSGNTIYF.

The genes are TRBV27 and TRBJ1-1; D uncertain. This CDR3 has 13 amino acids. Germline lookup yields CDR1 MNHEY and CDR2 SMNVEV (reference sequence). The germline V and J ends were trimmed by 8 bases and 6 bases, with 16 bases remaining between them. The chain's CDR3 is CASGRDFASEAFF. CDR3 nucleotide sequence: TGTGCCAGCGGACGGGATTTTGCTTCTGAAGCTTTCTTT.

This clone has only a few counts. The genes are TRBV25-1 and TRBJ2-7, with 8 bases identical to TRBD2. J was trimmed by 3 bases and V by 2 bases; bases with no gene match: 6. Germline V lookup: CDR1 MGHDK, CDR2 SYGVNS. The CDR3 loop spans 15 amino acids. The CDR3 DNA is TGTGCCAGCAGTGAAATGGGGACTAGAAGCTACGAGCAGTACTTC. It encodes CASSEMGTRSYEQYF.

V gene TRBV30 combines with J gene TRBJ2-5; D is perhaps TRBD1 (5 bases). V dropped 0 bases and J dropped 5 bases, with 13 bases sitting between them. Germline V lookup: CDR1 GTSNPN, CDR2 SVGIG (reference sequence). The CDR3 has 14 residues. The CDR3 spells CAWSVSRGAETQYF. CDR3 bases: TGTGCCTGGAGTGTCTCTAGGGGTGCCGAGACCCAGTACTTC.

This clone was counted a few times. The V call is TRBV5-1, the J call TRBJ2-1, with 13 bases identical to TRBD2. The CDR3 totals 17 residues. In germline, CDR1 is SGHRS, CDR2 YFSETQ. The V and J ends lost 3 bases and 8 bases, in that order; junction bases with no gene match: 11. Written as DNA, the CDR3 is TGCGCCAGCAGCTGGGGGGCCGGGACTAGCGGGATGGATGAGCAGTTCTTC. Translated: CASSWGAGTSGMDEQFF.

In DNA form, the CDR3 reads TGTGCCAGCAGCTGGGAAGGACTAGCGGGAGGGTTGGGGAATGAGCAGTTCTTC. The encoded protein is CASSWEGLAGGLGNEQFF. V is TRBV27 and J is TRBJ2-1, with TRBD2 matching 15 bases. The germline CDR1 and CDR2 sequences are MNHEY and SMNVEV (reference sequence). Losses at the gene ends were 6 bases for V and 7 bases for J; bases not matched to a gene: 13. The CDR3 runs to 18 residues.

The table lists this clone with many counts. The chain carries TRBV30 and TRBJ1-2, with D maybe TRBD1 (5 bases). CDR1 and CDR2 (germline): GTSNPN, SVGIG (reference sequence). The CDR3 totals 13 residues. Trimming left V 1 base short and J 8 bases short, with 14 bases between. The CDR3: CAWSEDTVSGYTF. CDR3 DNA: TGTGCCTGGAGTGAGGACACCGTTTCGGGCTACACCTTC.

This clone appeared a few times. The chain is built from TRBV7-2 and TRBJ2-5; 7 nucleotides align to TRBD2. CDR1 and CDR2 (germline): SGHTA, FQGNSA. V lost 1 base and J lost 5; bases outside the gene matches: 7. This CDR3 is 15 amino acids long. The CDR3 reads CASSLGGGGGETQYF. CDR3 in DNA: TGTGCCAGCAGCTTAGGTGGCGGGGGAGGCGAGACCCAGTACTTC.

This clone was seen a few times. The chain is built from TRBV2 and TRBJ1-1, with D perhaps TRBD1 (6 bases). Trimming took 6 bases from V and 3 from J, leaving 14 bases between them. This CDR3 has 14 residues. Germline V lookup: CDR1 SNHLY, CDR2 FYNNEI. In DNA form, the CDR3 reads TGTGCCAGCAGAGCGGACAGTCTGGACACTGAAGCTTTCTTT. This gives the protein CASRADSLDTEAFF.

The chain couples TRBV7-3 to TRBJ1-1, with a possible D match to TRBD1 (5 bases). V lost 5 bases, J lost 7 bases, and 11 bases lay in between. CDR1 is SGHTA, CDR2 FQGTGA, per germline. This CDR3 contains 12 residues. The CDR3 DNA follows: TGTGCCAGCAGCGACCATCAGGGTGAAGCTTTCTTT. Protein sequence: CASSDHQGEAFF.

The rearrangement uses TRBV5-4 and TRBJ2-7, with D possibly matching TRBD1 (5 bases). The germline V gene encodes CDR1 SGHNT and CDR2 YYREEE (reference sequence). The CDR3 has 13 amino acids. Trimming left V 0 bases short and J 7 bases short, with 11 bases between. CDR3 region: CASSLAGLREQYF. In DNA, the CDR3 is TGTGCCAGCAGCTTGGCAGGGCTTAGGGAGCAGTACTTC.

The rearrangement links TRBV18 to TRBJ1-2; 9 nucleotides match TRBD1. Germline assignment: CDR1 KGHSH and CDR2 LQKENI. The V segment lost 1 base and the J segment 5 bases; nucleotides outside the gene matches: 5. This CDR3 has 15 amino acids. The CDR3 nucleotides read TGTGCCAGCTCACCACAAAACAGGGGGCAATATGGCTACACCTTC. It encodes CASSPQNRGQYGYTF.

In its sample, this clone was seen many times. Other DNA sequences in this sample translate to the same CDR3. The chain has TRBV10-3 and TRBJ1-2; TRBD1 matches at 7 bases. This CDR3 region has 15 residues. V shed 4 bases, J shed 3 bases, and the junction held 8 bases outside the gene matches. CDR1 and CDR2 from the germline V gene are ENHRY and SYGVKD. The CDR3 DNA reads TGTGCCATCAGTGGGGGACAGATCCTACACTATGGCTACACCTTC. Residues: CAISGGQILHYGYTF.

V usage is TRBV5-1 and J usage is TRBJ2-7; 8 nucleotides match TRBD1. The V segment lost 4 bases and the J segment 4 bases; nucleotides outside the gene matches: 7. Germline-derived CDR1 and CDR2 are SGHRS and YFSETQ. The CDR3 length is 14 residues. CDR3 region: CASSISGQGYEQYF. The CDR3 DNA reads TGCGCCAGCAGCATATCTGGACAGGGTTACGAGCAGTACTTC. The full variable domain, in which reference TRBV5-1 and TRBJ2-7 provide the parts outside the CDR3, is KAGVTQTPRYLIKTRGQQVTLSCSPISGHRSVSWYQQTPGQGLQFLFEYFSETQRNKGNFPGRFSGRQFSNSRSEMNVSTLELGDSALYLCASSISGQGYEQYFGPGTRLTVT.

The CDR3 DNA reads as TGTGCCAGCCCCAAGGGGGGGGCGCCATACACTGAAGCTTTCTTT. Its protein product is CASPKGGAPYTEAFF. The chain recombines TRBV2 with TRBJ1-1, with a possible D match to TRBD1 (6 bases). The CDR3 contains 15 residues. CDR1 is SNHLY and CDR2 is FYNNEI in the germline V gene. V shed 8 bases and J shed 3 bases, with 19 bases lying between them.

This clone appeared a few times. This chain joins TRBV5-1 and TRBJ2-1, with 12 bases aligning to TRBD2. V gave up 4 bases and J gave up 7 bases; unmatched junction bases: 6. Germline V lookup: CDR1 SGHRS, CDR2 YFSETQ. This CDR3 is built from 15 residues. The CDR3, as DNA: TGCGCCAGCAGCCAGACTAGCGGGAGTGTAAATGAGCAGTTCTTC. Residues: CASSQTSGSVNEQFF.

This chain joins TRBV18 and TRBJ1-2; the D gene is possibly TRBD1 (5 bases). CDR1 is KGHSH, CDR2 LQKENI, per germline. Trimming shortened V by 3 bases and J by 3 bases, and 11 bases separated the two germline ends. The CDR3 runs to 14 residues. This CDR3 is CASSPDSTHYGYTF. The CDR3 nucleotides are TGTGCCAGCTCACCCGACAGCACCCACTATGGCTACACCTTC.

In its sample, this clone was seen a few times. The gene calls are TRBV2 and TRBJ2-4; D is undetermined. This CDR3 spans 12 amino acids. Germline CDR1 is SNHLY and CDR2 is FYNNEI. V gave up 3 bases and J gave up 11 bases, with 11 bases separating them. CDR3 nucleotide sequence: TGTGCCAGCAGTGATAGAGGAAAGGTTCAGTACTTC. Protein: CASSDRGKVQYF.

The sample holds a few counts of this clone. The V call is TRBV5-1, the J call TRBJ2-2; TRBD2 matches 9 bases. J was trimmed by 2 bases and V by 0 bases; bases with no gene match: 8. The V gene's germline CDR1 is SGHRS and CDR2 YFSETQ. CDR3 length equals 18 residues. CDR3 amino acids: CASSLDFLAGINTGELFF. CDR3 sequence (DNA): TGCGCCAGCAGCTTGGATTTTCTAGCGGGAATTAACACCGGGGAGCTGTTTTTT. Full variable domain (remainder filled in from reference TRBV5-1 and TRBJ2-2): KAGVTQTPRYLIKTRGQQVTLSCSPISGHRSVSWYQQTPGQGLQFLFEYFSETQRNKGNFPGRFSGRQFSNSRSEMNVSTLELGDSALYLCASSLDFLAGINTGELFFGEGSRLTVL.

In this sample, this clone is medium-sized. The chain couples TRBV30 to TRBJ2-1; D is uncertain. In germline, CDR1 is GTSNPN, CDR2 SVGIG (reference sequence). Trimming removed 1 base at V and 8 bases at J, with 6 bases between. The CDR3 has 11 amino acids. The CDR3: CAWSASDEQFF. For the CDR3, the DNA is TGTGCCTGGAGTGCAAGCGATGAGCAGTTCTTC.

This clone was counted a few times. The chain employs TRBV4-1 and TRBJ2-7; D is unresolved. The CDR3 has 15 amino acids. CDR1 is MGHRA and CDR2 is YSYEKL in the germline V gene. V shed 5 bases and J shed 1 base, with 15 bases lying between them. The DNA of the CDR3 is TGCGCCAGCAGCAAATCAGGAACAGTATCCTACGAGCAGTACTTC. Translated, it gives CASSKSGTVSYEQYF.

This clone showed up many times. This sequence joins TRBV29-1 and TRBJ1-2, with a tentative D call TRBD1 (5 bases). This CDR3 is 12 amino acids long. Trimming took 4 bases from V and 6 from J, leaving 12 bases between them. CDR1 is SQVTM, CDR2 ANQGSEA, per germline. CDR3: CSVGTRDNGYTF. The CDR3 nucleotides read TGCAGCGTTGGGACACGAGATAATGGCTACACCTTC.